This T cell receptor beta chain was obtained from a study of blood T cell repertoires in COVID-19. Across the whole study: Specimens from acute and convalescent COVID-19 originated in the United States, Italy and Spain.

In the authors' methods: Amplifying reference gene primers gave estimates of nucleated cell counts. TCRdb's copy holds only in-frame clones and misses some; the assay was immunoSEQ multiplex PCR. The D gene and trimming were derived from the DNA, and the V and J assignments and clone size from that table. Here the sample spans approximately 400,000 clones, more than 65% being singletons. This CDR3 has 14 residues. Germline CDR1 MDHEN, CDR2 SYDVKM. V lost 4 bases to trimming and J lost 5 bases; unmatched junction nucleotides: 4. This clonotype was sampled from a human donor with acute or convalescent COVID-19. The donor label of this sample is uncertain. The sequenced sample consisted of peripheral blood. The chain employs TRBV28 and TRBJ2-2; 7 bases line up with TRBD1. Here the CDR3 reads CASSSGQSTGELFF. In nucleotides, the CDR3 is TGTGCCAGCAGTTCGGGACAGTCGACCGGGGAGCTGTTTTTT.